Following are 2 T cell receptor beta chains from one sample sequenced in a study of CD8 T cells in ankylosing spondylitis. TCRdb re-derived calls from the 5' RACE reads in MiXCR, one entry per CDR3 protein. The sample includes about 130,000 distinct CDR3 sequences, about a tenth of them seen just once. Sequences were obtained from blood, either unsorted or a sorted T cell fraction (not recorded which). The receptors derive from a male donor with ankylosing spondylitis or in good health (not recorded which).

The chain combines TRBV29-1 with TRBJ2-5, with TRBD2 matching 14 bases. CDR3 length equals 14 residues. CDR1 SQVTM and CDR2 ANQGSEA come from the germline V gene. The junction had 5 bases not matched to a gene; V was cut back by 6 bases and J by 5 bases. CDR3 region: CSVATSGRGETQYF. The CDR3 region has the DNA TGCAGCGTGGCGACTAGCGGGAGGGGTGAGACCCAGTACTTC.

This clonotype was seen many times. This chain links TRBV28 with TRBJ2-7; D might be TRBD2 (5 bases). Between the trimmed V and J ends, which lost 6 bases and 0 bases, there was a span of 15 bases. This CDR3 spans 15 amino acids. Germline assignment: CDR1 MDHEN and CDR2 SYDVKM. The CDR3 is CASSSPRTRSYEQYF. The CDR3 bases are TGTGCCAGCAGCTCCCCACGGACTCGCTCCTACGAGCAGTACTTC.